This paragraph reports one TCR beta chain. The CDR3 spans 15 residues. Unmatched junction bases numbered 10, after V lost 5 bases and J lost 5 bases. Per the germline V gene, CDR1 is MDHEN and CDR2 is SYDVKM. This sample was taken from a study of blood T cell repertoires in COVID-19. Background on the study: T cells, B-cell-depleted T cells, or PBMCs provided the cDNA or gDNA that served as material.

Original processing notes: Amplification of reference gene primers was used by the study to estimate nucleated cell counts. Here immunoSEQ multiplex PCR was the method, and the copy in TCRdb shows in-frame clones only, minus some. For V, J and clone size, that table is used; D and trimming come from the DNA. The table includes 200,000 to 300,000 clones, around 82% detected once. The source material was peripheral blood. The rearrangement links TRBV28 to TRBJ1-1; TRBD1 aligns across 8 bases. This TCR was recovered from a woman between 70 and 85 years old with acute or convalescent COVID-19. For the CDR3, the DNA is TGTGCCAGCAGTCGCCAGCGACAGGGGAGGACTGAAGCTTTCTTT. The encoded protein is CASSRQRQGRTEAFF.